This T cell receptor beta chain was captured in a study of OX40 agonist ivuxolimab in advanced cancers. As for the study in general: Eligibility rules accepted prior anti-PD-1, anti-PD-L1 or anti-CTLA-4 therapy, and 40% had some.

The CDR3 has 14 amino acids. Germline CDR1 SQVTM, CDR2 ANQGSEA. V was cut by 2 bases and J by 6 bases, with 13 bases left in between. Sequencing used immunoSEQ multiplex PCR; TCRdb keeps in-frame clones, though not all of them. The sample yields about 93,000 clones, approximately 94% seen once. The chain combines TRBV29-1 with TRBJ2-2; tentatively, D is TRBD2 (6 bases). Sequenced material: CD4+ or CD8+ T cells sorted from blood, taken in a trial of the OX40 agonist ivuxolimab. This sequence was found in an adult with an advanced solid tumor such as melanoma, head and neck, liver or kidney cancer. The CDR3 region is CSVERLERAGELFF. The CDR3 nucleotides are TGCAGCGTTGAAAGGTTGGAGCGGGCCGGGGAGCTGTTTTTT.